These T cell receptor beta chains were read from a single sample in a study of blood T cells in healthy people across ages. MiXCR was run by TCRdb on the 5' RACE reads, yielding one entry per CDR3 protein. The sample contains 650,000 to 900,000 distinct CDR3 sequences, about 59% of which appear only once. The sequencing sample was made of blood. Receptors originate from a man between 25 and 39 years old in good health. Each CDR3 is given with its conserved first and last residue. The D gene is left open where the match is weak. Clone size is shown for a subset of rows, as once, few, many or a class of expanded clone.

j_call: TRBJ2-5; d_call: -; clone_size: -; v_call: TRBV7-2; cdr3_nt: TGTGCCAGCAGCTTAGGCGCAACGCGACGGCTATCCCAGTACTTC; cdr3_aa: CASSLGATRRLSQYF
j_call: TRBJ2-2; d_call: -; clone_size: few; v_call: TRBV2; cdr3_nt: TGTGCCAGCAGTACTACTACCAACACCGGGGAGCTGTTTTTT; cdr3_aa: CASSTTTNTGELFF
j_call: TRBJ2-5; d_call: TRBD1; clone_size: few; v_call: TRBV7-2; cdr3_nt: TGTGCCAGCAGTTCCCGCGACAGGGCTCGACCCCAGTACTTC; cdr3_aa: CASSSRDRARPQYF
j_call: TRBJ1-1; d_call: -; clone_size: -; v_call: TRBV2; cdr3_nt: TGTGCCACCCAGTCGCAATTGAGGCCTGAAGCTTTCTTT; cdr3_aa: CATQSQLRPEAFF
j_call: TRBJ2-5; d_call: -; clone_size: once; v_call: TRBV7-8; cdr3_nt: TGTGCCAGCCTACGGGGGGCGACCCAGTACTTC; cdr3_aa: CASLRGATQYF
j_call: TRBJ2-5; d_call: TRBD1; clone_size: -; v_call: TRBV28; cdr3_nt: TGTGCCAGCAGTCCAATTACAGGGGGAGTTCGCCAAGAGACCCAGTACTTC; cdr3_aa: CASSPITGGVRQETQYF
j_call: TRBJ2-5; d_call: TRBD2; clone_size: -; v_call: TRBV3-1; cdr3_nt: TGTGCCAGCAGCCAAGTAAGGGCGGGGGGGTCCGAGACCCAGTACTTC; cdr3_aa: CASSQVRAGGSETQYF
j_call: TRBJ1-2; d_call: TRBD1; clone_size: -; v_call: TRBV10-3; cdr3_nt: TGTGCCATCAGCTGGGACAGGAGTAACTATGGCTACACCTTC; cdr3_aa: CAISWDRSNYGYTF
j_call: TRBJ2-5; d_call: -; clone_size: -; v_call: TRBV20-1; cdr3_nt: TGCAGTGCTAGACGGGGACGCCTTTTCGAGACCCAGTACTTC; cdr3_aa: CSARRGRLFETQYF
j_call: TRBJ2-1; d_call: -; clone_size: -; v_call: TRBV7-2; cdr3_nt: TGTGCCAGCAGGGTCGGGGGGCGGAATGAGCAGTTCTTC; cdr3_aa: CASRVGGRNEQFF
j_call: TRBJ2-1; d_call: -; clone_size: -; v_call: TRBV13; cdr3_nt: TGTGCCAGCAGCTTCACGACTAGTCCCTCCTACAATGAGCAGTTCTTC; cdr3_aa: CASSFTTSPSYNEQFF
j_call: TRBJ2-1; d_call: TRBD2; clone_size: -; v_call: TRBV7-2; cdr3_nt: TGTGCCAGCAGCTCCCGAACTAGCGGGAGTTTATATGAGCAGTTCTTC; cdr3_aa: CASSSRTSGSLYEQFF
j_call: TRBJ2-7; d_call: -; clone_size: -; v_call: TRBV7-9; cdr3_nt: TGTGCCAGCAACTGGATGGGCGAGCAGTACTTC; cdr3_aa: CASNWMGEQYF
j_call: TRBJ2-7; d_call: -; clone_size: -; v_call: TRBV15; cdr3_nt: TGTGCCACCAGCAGTAGCCCGATCTACGAGCAGTACTTC; cdr3_aa: CATSSSPIYEQYF
j_call: TRBJ2-1; d_call: -; clone_size: few; v_call: TRBV6-2/TRBV6-3; cdr3_nt: TGTGCCAGCAGTCTCCAACCTGCTTACAATGAGCAGTTCTTC; cdr3_aa: CASSLQPAYNEQFF
j_call: TRBJ1-4; d_call: -; clone_size: -; v_call: TRBV12-3/TRBV12-4; cdr3_nt: TGTGCCAGTAGTCCCCTGACACGAACTAATGAAAAACTGTTTTTT; cdr3_aa: CASSPLTRTNEKLFF
j_call: TRBJ2-1; d_call: -; clone_size: -; v_call: TRBV7-9; cdr3_nt: TGTGCCAGCCCCCCCGGCGGGAACTACAATGAGCAGTTCTTC; cdr3_aa: CASPPGGNYNEQFF
j_call: TRBJ2-7; d_call: -; clone_size: -; v_call: TRBV7-2; cdr3_nt: TGTGCCAGCAGCTTAGCGGGGGGGCCTTCAACCTACGAGCAGTACTTC; cdr3_aa: CASSLAGGPSTYEQYF
j_call: TRBJ2-7; d_call: TRBD1; clone_size: few; v_call: TRBV5-1; cdr3_nt: TGCGCCAGCAGCTTGGGGACAGGGAAGGGTCAGAGCGAGCAGTACTTC; cdr3_aa: CASSLGTGKGQSEQYF
j_call: TRBJ1-4; d_call: -; clone_size: few; v_call: TRBV2; cdr3_nt: TGTGCCAGCAGGGGAGGTAGCCCAACTAATGAAAAACTGTTTTTT; cdr3_aa: CASRGGSPTNEKLFF
j_call: TRBJ2-2; d_call: -; clone_size: -; v_call: TRBV6-5; cdr3_nt: TGTGCCAGCGCTAAGCCGGAGACCGGGGAGCTGTTTTTT; cdr3_aa: CASAKPETGELFF
j_call: TRBJ2-2; d_call: TRBD2; clone_size: -; v_call: TRBV11-2; cdr3_nt: TGTGCCAGCAGCTTAGTGGGAGGGAGCGCCGGGGAGCTGTTTTTT; cdr3_aa: CASSLVGGSAGELFF
j_call: TRBJ1-2; d_call: -; clone_size: -; v_call: TRBV9; cdr3_nt: TGTGCCAGCAGCGTAGGAGGGATTAACTATGGCTACACCTTC; cdr3_aa: CASSVGGINYGYTF
j_call: TRBJ2-5; d_call: -; clone_size: -; v_call: TRBV25-1; cdr3_nt: TGTGCCAGCAGTCCCTCCGGGCCCCGGGAGACCCAGTACTTC; cdr3_aa: CASSPSGPRETQYF
j_call: TRBJ1-6; d_call: -; clone_size: -; v_call: TRBV29-1; cdr3_nt: TGCAGCGTTCTGCCGAGTTATAATTCACCCCTCCACTTT; cdr3_aa: CSVLPSYNSPLHF
j_call: TRBJ1-2; d_call: -; clone_size: few; v_call: TRBV7-9; cdr3_nt: TGTGCCAGCAGCCCCCGACAGGAGGCCGTTCCCTATGGCTACACCTTC; cdr3_aa: CASSPRQEAVPYGYTF
j_call: TRBJ1-2; d_call: -; clone_size: -; v_call: TRBV20-1; cdr3_nt: TGCAGTGCTAGAGATCGTCGGGCACAGAAGAGAGAGGGCTACACCTTC; cdr3_aa: CSARDRRAQKREGYTF
j_call: TRBJ2-5; d_call: TRBD1; clone_size: few; v_call: TRBV7-2; cdr3_nt: TGTGCCAGCAGCTTAGTGACAGGGGGGTTAGGGGCACAAGAGACCCAGTACTTC; cdr3_aa: CASSLVTGGLGAQETQYF
j_call: TRBJ2-1; d_call: TRBD1; clone_size: once; v_call: TRBV28; cdr3_nt: TGTGCCAGCTCAGACAGGGGATTCTACAATGAGCAGTTCTTC; cdr3_aa: CASSDRGFYNEQFF
j_call: TRBJ2-3; d_call: TRBD1; clone_size: -; v_call: TRBV6-4; cdr3_nt: TGTGCCAGCAGTGAAGGGGGCAGGATCACAGATACGCAGTATTTT; cdr3_aa: CASSEGGRITDTQYF
j_call: TRBJ1-2; d_call: -; clone_size: -; v_call: TRBV29-1; cdr3_nt: TGCAGCGTCGGGCGGGGGCGGGGTGGAAACTATGGCTACACCTTC; cdr3_aa: CSVGRGRGGNYGYTF